The 9 T cell receptor beta chains below all came from one sample that was sequenced in a study of control samples from healthy donors and cancer patients. Clones were read by immunoSEQ multiplex PCR, and TCRdb kept only the in-frame ones, dropping some. The sample holds about 170,000 clones, about 87% seen once. Sequenced: blood. These receptors came from a young man in good health.

The J gene is TRBJ2-3, the V gene TRBV15; tentative D call: TRBD1 (6 bases). The CDR3 consists of 16 residues. Trimming left V 0 bases short and J 1 base short, with 11 bases between. Germline values: CDR1 LNHNV, CDR2 YYDKDF (reference sequence). In DNA form, the CDR3 reads TGTGCCACCAGCAGAGATCAACAGGGAGGCACAGATACGCAGTATTTT. Its protein product is CATSRDQQGGTDTQYF.

This rearrangement joins TRBV3-1 (or the pseudogene TRBV3-2) to TRBJ2-3; D is unclear. CDR1 and CDR2 (germline): LGHDT, YNNKEL (reference sequence). Trimming removed 8 bases at V and 2 bases at J, with 17 bases between. The CDR3 totals 15 residues. The CDR3 region has the DNA TGTGCCAGCGGACCGTCCAGGCTACTCACAGATACGCAGTATTTT. Translating gives CASGPSRLLTDTQYF.

In this sample, this clone turned up once. V gene TRBV7-9 combines with J gene TRBJ1-1; no definite D call. Trimming pared 3 bases from V and 0 bases from J, leaving 5 bases between. The V gene's germline CDR1 is SEHNR and CDR2 FQNEAQ (reference sequence). The CDR3 sequence is 13 residues long. CDR3 sequence: CASSFFMNTEAFF. CDR3 DNA sequence: TGTGCCAGCAGCTTCTTTATGAACACTGAAGCTTTCTTT.

The J gene is TRBJ1-6, the V gene TRBV6-5; perhaps TRBD1 as D (5 bases). Trimming stripped 6 bases from V and 9 bases from J, with 15 bases between. Germline V gene lookup returns CDR1 MNHEY and CDR2 SVGAGI. CDR3 length: 14 residues. This CDR3 reads CASSPRGPSSPLHF. DNA of the CDR3: TGTGCCAGCAGCCCGCGGGGACCAAGTTCACCCCTCCACTTT.

V usage is TRBV7-9 and J usage is TRBJ2-2, with TRBD2 matching over 9 bases. This CDR3 has 16 amino acids. Looked up from germline, CDR1 is SEHNR and CDR2 is FQNEAQ (reference sequence). Losses at the gene ends were 2 bases for V and 7 bases for J; bases not matched to a gene: 8. CDR3 in DNA: TGTGCCAGCAGCTTAAGCCTAGCGGGATTGGGCGGGGAGCTGTTTTTT. Its protein is CASSLSLAGLGGELFF.

V is TRBV18 and J is TRBJ1-4; 10 bases are shared with TRBD1. Germline V gene sequence: CDR1 KGHSH, CDR2 LQKENI. The V segment lost 1 base and the J segment 0 bases; nucleotides outside the gene matches: 2. The CDR3 is made up of 17 amino acids. The DNA for the CDR3 is TGTGCCAGCTCACCACGACAGGGGGCTGCAACTAATGAAAAACTGTTTTTT. Translated, it gives CASSPRQGAATNEKLFF. Full variable domain (rest looked up from reference TRBV18 and TRBJ1-4): NAGVMQNPRHLVRRRGQEARLRCSPMKGHSHVYWYRQLPEEGLKFMVYLQKENIIDESGMPKERFSAEFPKEGPSILRIQQVVRGDSAAYFCASSPRQGAATNEKLFFGSGTQLSVL.

The chain joins TRBV4-1 to TRBJ2-1; TRBD2 matches at 8 bases. V lost 2 bases and J lost 4; bases outside the gene matches: 4. The length of the CDR3 is 15 residues. Germline loops: CDR1 MGHRA, CDR2 YSYEKL. The CDR3 DNA follows: TGCGCCAGCAGCCAAACTAGCGGAGGGTACAATGAGCAGTTCTTC. Protein: CASSQTSGGYNEQFF.

A single count supports this clone. This sequence joins TRBV11-2 and TRBJ2-1; maybe TRBD2 (5 bases). This CDR3 has 15 residues. Germline-derived CDR1 and CDR2 are SGHAT and FQNNGV. V lost 1 base and J 5 bases, leaving 12 bases between the germline ends. CDR3 bases: TGTGCCAGCAGCTTAGCGGGGAGTAGCCACAATGAGCAGTTCTTC. This encodes CASSLAGSSHNEQFF.

V is TRBV24-1 and J is TRBJ1-1, with D unresolved. The CDR3 runs 13 residues. The V gene lost 7 bases and the J gene lost 5 bases, with 13 bases spanning the gap. CDR1 and CDR2 (germline): KGHDR, SFDVKD. CDR3 sequence reads: CATRLSAGTEAFF. CDR3 DNA sequence: TGTGCCACCAGGCTCTCCGCCGGGACTGAAGCTTTCTTT.